Included here is one T cell receptor beta chain sequence, with context. RNA, at about 0.45 to 1 ug, was reverse transcribed with random hexamers. The TCR beta CDR3 was amplified by immunoSEQ multiplex PCR across 54 Vbeta, 13 Jbeta. TCRdb itself ran the immunoSEQ multiplex PCR reads through MiXCR, one entry per CDR3 protein. Among 65,000 to 100,000 distinct CDR3 sequences listed, roughly 96% were seen once. The sample originates from a study of CD8 T cells in Susac syndrome. Study-wide background: When blood was drawn, patients with Susac syndrome were on intravenous immunoglobulin alone, on corticosteroids, or therapy-naive.

Fulfillment of recently defined diagnostic criteria for definite or probable disease was shown by the patients with Susac syndrome. The sequencing input was CD8+ T cells from PBMCs. The origin of this receptor is a human donor with Susac syndrome.

The CDR3 reads CASSPGDEAFF. The CDR3 DNA reads TGTGCCAGCAGTCCCGGCGACGAAGCTTTCTTT. The chain links TRBV25-1 to TRBJ1-1; D remains unclear. Trimming took off 5 bases at V and 8 bases at J, with 9 bases between the two ends. The CDR3 length is 11 residues. The germline V gene encodes CDR1 MGHDK and CDR2 SYGVNS.